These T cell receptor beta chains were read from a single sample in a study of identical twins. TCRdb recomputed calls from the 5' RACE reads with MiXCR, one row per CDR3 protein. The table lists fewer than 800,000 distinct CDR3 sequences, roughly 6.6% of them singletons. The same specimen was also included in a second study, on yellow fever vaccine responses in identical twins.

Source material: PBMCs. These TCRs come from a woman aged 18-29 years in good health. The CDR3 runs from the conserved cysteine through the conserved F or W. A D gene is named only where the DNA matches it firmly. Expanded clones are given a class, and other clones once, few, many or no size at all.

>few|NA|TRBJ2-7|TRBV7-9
TGTGCCAGCAGCCGCCCATCCTACGAGCAGTACTTC
CASSRPSYEQYF
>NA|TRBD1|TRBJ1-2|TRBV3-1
TGTGCCAGCAGCCGTCCGGGACAGGTCAGGCGTGGCTACACCTTC
CASSRPGQVRRGYTF
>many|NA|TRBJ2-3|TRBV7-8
TGTGCCAGCAGCGCGCAACTACAGACAGATACGCAGTATTTT
CASSAQLQTDTQYF
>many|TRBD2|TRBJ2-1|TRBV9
TGTGCCAGCAGCCCCCGGGCGGGAGGGCCCTCCTACAATGAGCAGTTCTTC
CASSPRAGGPSYNEQFF
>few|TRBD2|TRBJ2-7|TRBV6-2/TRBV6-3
TGTGCCAGCAACGACGTGGGGGGAGTAGCGGGCGAGCAGTACTTC
CASNDVGGVAGEQYF
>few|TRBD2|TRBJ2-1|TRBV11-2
TGTGCCAGCAGCTTAGATCTTCGCGGGGGGGCCCCGGTTTACAATGAGCAGTTCTTC
CASSLDLRGGAPVYNEQFF
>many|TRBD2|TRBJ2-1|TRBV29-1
TGCAGCGTTGAAGCTTGGGGACTAGCGGGGGGGGAAGGGCAGTTCTTC
CSVEAWGLAGGEGQFF
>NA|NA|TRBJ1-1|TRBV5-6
TGTGCCAGCAGCTTGGTTCCGGGACTCATGAACACTGAAGCTTTCTTT
CASSLVPGLMNTEAFF
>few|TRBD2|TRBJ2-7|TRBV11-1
TGTGCCAGCAGCTCCCGACTAGCGGGAGAGTGGGATTCCTACGAGCAGTACTTC
CASSSRLAGEWDSYEQYF
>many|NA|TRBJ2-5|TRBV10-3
TGTGCCATCAGTGAGTCACGCCTCCTTTCGGGGGAAGAGACCCAGTACTTC
CAISESRLLSGEETQYF
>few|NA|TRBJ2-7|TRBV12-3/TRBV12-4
TGTGCCAGCAGTCCCCCGACCTATCCGGCCTACGAGCAGTACTTC
CASSPPTYPAYEQYF
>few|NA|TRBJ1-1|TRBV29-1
TGCAGCGTTGTTGGCAGGGGAGGCACTGAAGCTTTCTTT
CSVVGRGGTEAFF
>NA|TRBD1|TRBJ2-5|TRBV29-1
TGCAGCGGCGGACAGGGGGGGGAGACCCAGTACTTC
CSGGQGGETQYF
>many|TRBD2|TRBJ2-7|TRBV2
TGTGCCAGCAGCGGGACGGGAGGTTACGAGCAGTACTTC
CASSGTGGYEQYF
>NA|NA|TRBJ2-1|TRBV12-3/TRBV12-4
TGTGCCAGCAGTTTAGGGACTAGGGGGGGTGAGCAGTTCTTC
CASSLGTRGGEQFF
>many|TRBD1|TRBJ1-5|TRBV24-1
TGTGCCACCAGTAGGACAGGGATCAATCAGCCCCAGCATTTT
CATSRTGINQPQHF
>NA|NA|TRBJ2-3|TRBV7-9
TGTGCCAGCAGCGGCCGGGACACTAGCACAGATACGCAGTATTTT
CASSGRDTSTDTQYF
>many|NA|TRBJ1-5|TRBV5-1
TGCGCCAGCAGCTTGGTGGGGACGGCTGGGGAGCCCCAGCATTTT
CASSLVGTAGEPQHF
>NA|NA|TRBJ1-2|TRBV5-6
TGTGCCAGCAGCGCGAGAGGAACCTATGGCTACACCTTC
CASSARGTYGYTF
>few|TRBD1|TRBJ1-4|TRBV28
TGTGCCAGCAGAGCTGACAGGGGAGGGGGTGAAAAACTGTTTTTT
CASRADRGGGEKLFF
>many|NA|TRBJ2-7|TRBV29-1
TGCAGCGTTGAAGACGTCTCTGGCGAAGAGCAGTACTTC
CSVEDVSGEEQYF
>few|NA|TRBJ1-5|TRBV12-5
TGTGCTAGTGGTTTGTCGCCTTCGGGGGATCAGCCCCAGCATTTT
CASGLSPSGDQPQHF
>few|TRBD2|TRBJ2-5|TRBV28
TGTGCCAGCAGTCCCCCGGGACTAGCGGGAGAGCTGGAGACCCAGTACTTC
CASSPPGLAGELETQYF
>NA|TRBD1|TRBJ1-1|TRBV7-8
TGTGCCAGCAGCCCGTGGGACAGGGGGCAAACTGAAGCTTTCTTT
CASSPWDRGQTEAFF
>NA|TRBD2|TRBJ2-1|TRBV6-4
TGTGCCTTCTGTTTACTAGCGGGAGGGATGGCAAACTCCTACAATGAGCAGTTCTTC
CAFCLLAGGMANSYNEQFF
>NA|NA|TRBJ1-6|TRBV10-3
TGTGCCATCAGTCTACAGCAGAATTCACCCCTCCACTTT
CAISLQQNSPLHF
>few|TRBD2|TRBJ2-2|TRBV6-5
TGTGCCAGCAGTTACTTCCGGGAGGGATGGACCGGGGAGCTGTTTTTT
CASSYFREGWTGELFF
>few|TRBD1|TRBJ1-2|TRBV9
TGTGCCAGCAGCGTAGCGGAGGGACAGAGCTATGGCTACACCTTC
CASSVAEGQSYGYTF
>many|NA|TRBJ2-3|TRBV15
TGTGCCACCAGCAGAGATCTGGGTAGCCCAGATACGCAGTATTTT
CATSRDLGSPDTQYF
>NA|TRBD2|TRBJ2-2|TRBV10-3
TGTGCCATCAAGTCGGCGGGGGTGAACACCGGGGAGCTGTTTTTT
CAIKSAGVNTGELFF
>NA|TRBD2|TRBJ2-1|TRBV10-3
TGTGCCATCAGCACTAGCGGGGGGAACTACAATGAGCAGTTCTTC
CAISTSGGNYNEQFF
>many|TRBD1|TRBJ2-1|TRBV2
TGTGCCAGCAGTGTGGCGGACAGGGCCTACAATGAGCAGTTCTTC
CASSVADRAYNEQFF
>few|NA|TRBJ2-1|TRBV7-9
TGTGCCAGCAGCTTCTTCGATGAGCAGTTCTTC
CASSFFDEQFF
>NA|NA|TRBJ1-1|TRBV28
TGTGCCAGCACCCTAGGGAGGCAGGAAGCTTTCTTT
CASTLGRQEAFF
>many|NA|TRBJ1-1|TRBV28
TGTGCCAGCAGTCCCGCAGGGAGACGTGGCGACACTGAAGCTTTCTTT
CASSPAGRRGDTEAFF
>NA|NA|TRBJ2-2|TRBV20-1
TGCTGTGCTAGATGGACCCCGATTGTAGGGTCGACCGGGGAGCTGTTTTTT
CCARWTPIVGSTGELFF
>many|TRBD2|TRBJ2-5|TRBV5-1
TGCGCCAGCAGCTTTAGCGGGGGGGTAAAAGAGACCCAGTACTTC
CASSFSGGVKETQYF
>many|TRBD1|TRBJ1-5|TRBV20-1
TGCAGTGCTAGGGGACAGTGGGGGCTCGGTCAGCCCCAGCATTTT
CSARGQWGLGQPQHF
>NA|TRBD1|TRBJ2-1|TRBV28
TGTGCCAGCAGTTTAGCTGACAGGGGCGACACAGGGGTCAATGAGCAGTTCTTC
CASSLADRGDTGVNEQFF
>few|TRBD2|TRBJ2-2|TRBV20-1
TGCAGTGCGACTAGCGGGAGGGTTACCGGGGAGCTGTTTTTT
CSATSGRVTGELFF
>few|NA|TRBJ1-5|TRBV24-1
TGTGCCACCAGTGATTCTGGAGGACAGTATCAGCCCCAGCATTTT
CATSDSGGQYQPQHF
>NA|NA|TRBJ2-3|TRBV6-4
TGTGCCAGCAGTGACACAGGCGGGACAGATACGCAGTATTTT
CASSDTGGTDTQYF
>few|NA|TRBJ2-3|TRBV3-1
TGTGCCAGCAGCCAGGGCAGCACTACGCAGTATTTT
CASSQGSTTQYF
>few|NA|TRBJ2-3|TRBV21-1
TGTGCCAGCAGCGGCTTGCGGGACAGAGATACGCAGTATTTT
CASSGLRDRDTQYF
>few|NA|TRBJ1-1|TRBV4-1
TGCGCCAGCAGCCAAGGAGACAGCCTCACTGAAGCTTTCTTT
CASSQGDSLTEAFF
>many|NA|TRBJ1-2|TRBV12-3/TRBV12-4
TGTGCCAGCAGTTTTTCCCGGGGGGGGGTTGCTGGCTACACCTTC
CASSFSRGGVAGYTF
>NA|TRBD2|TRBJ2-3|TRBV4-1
TGCGCCAGCAGCCACCCCGGGACTACCAGCAGGGATACGCAGTATTTT
CASSHPGTTSRDTQYF
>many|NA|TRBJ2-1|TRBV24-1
TGTGCCACCAGTGTGGTCAATGAGCAGTTCTTC
CATSVVNEQFF
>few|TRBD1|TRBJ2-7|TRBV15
TGTGCCACCAGCAGAGGCACCGGGGCGGGACAGGGGCACGAGCAGTACTTC
CATSRGTGAGQGHEQYF
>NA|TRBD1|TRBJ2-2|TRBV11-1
TGTGCCAGCAGAACCGGACAGGGTAGCACCGGGGAGCTGTTTTTT
CASRTGQGSTGELFF
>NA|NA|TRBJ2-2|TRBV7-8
TGTGCCAGCATCCTGGGGGCAGATAACACCGGGGAGCTGTTTTTT
CASILGADNTGELFF
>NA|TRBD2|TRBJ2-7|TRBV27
TGTGCCAGCAGTACAGACGCAGCGGGAGAGTACGAGCAGTACTTC
CASSTDAAGEYEQYF
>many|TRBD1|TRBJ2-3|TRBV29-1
TGCAGCGTTCCTGACAGGGTGAGCACAGATACGCAGTATTTT
CSVPDRVSTDTQYF
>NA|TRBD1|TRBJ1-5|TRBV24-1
TGTGCCACCAGTGTCACGACAGCCGGGACAGAGGTGAGGGATAGCAATCAGCCCCAGCATTTT
CATSVTTAGTEVRDSNQPQHF
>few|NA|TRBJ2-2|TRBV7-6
TGTGCCAGCAGCGCCGGGACACAGAACACCGGGGAGCTGTTTTTT
CASSAGTQNTGELFF
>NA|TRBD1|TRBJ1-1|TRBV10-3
TGTGCCATCAGTGAAGTACAGGGGGGGAGTCCTGAAGCTTTCTTT
CAISEVQGGSPEAFF
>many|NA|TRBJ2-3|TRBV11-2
TGTGCCAGCAGCCGTACGGGGTTGACAGATACGCAGTATTTT
CASSRTGLTDTQYF
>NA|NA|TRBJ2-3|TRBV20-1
TGCAGTGCTAGAGACAGAACACTAGGGACAGATACGCAGTATTTT
CSARDRTLGTDTQYF